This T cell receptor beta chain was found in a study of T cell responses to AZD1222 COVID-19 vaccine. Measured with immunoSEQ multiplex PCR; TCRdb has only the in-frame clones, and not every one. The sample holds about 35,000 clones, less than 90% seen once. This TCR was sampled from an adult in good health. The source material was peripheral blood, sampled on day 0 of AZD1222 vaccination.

CDR3 in amino acids: CSASSGGALNEQFF. The CDR3 DNA sequence: TGCAGTGCTAGTAGCGGGGGGGCCCTCAATGAGCAGTTCTTC. The chain employs TRBV20-1 and TRBJ2-1; 11 bases map to TRBD2. The CDR3 length is 14 residues. Unmatched junction bases numbered 4, after V lost 3 bases and J lost 6 bases. Looked up from germline, CDR1 is DFQATT and CDR2 is SNEGSKA (reference sequence).